These 5 T cell receptor beta chains originate from one sample sequenced in a study of shared clonotypes between healthy human individuals. Assay used: immunoSEQ multiplex PCR; TCRdb lists only in-frame clones, some missing. This table holds around 1.1 million clones, about 80% found once. Sequenced: memory CD4+ T cells from PBMCs. Stated subset: CD45RA-negative fraction. Receptor source: a man aged 18 to 30 in good health. Some clones in this sample may be carry-over from other donors' samples.

This chain uses TRBV9 with TRBJ2-6; TRBD1 agrees at 9 bases. The CDR3 consists of 17 residues. Germline CDR1 reads SGDLS; CDR2 reads YYNGEE. The trim removed 3 bases at V and 6 bases at J, leaving 10 bases unmatched. Here the CDR3 reads CASSGNIGTGLANVLTF. DNA of the CDR3: TGTGCCAGCAGCGGGAACATAGGGACAGGGCTGGCCAACGTCCTGACTTTC.

Only a few counts were recorded for this clone. The sample contains more than one DNA sequence encoding this CDR3. The chain uses TRBV9 and TRBJ1-1; no clear D gene. The CDR3 has 13 residues. Germline CDR1 and CDR2: SGDLS and YYNGEE. V lost 0 bases, J lost 4 bases, and 7 bases lay in between. CDR3 sequence: CASSVVGSTEAFF. The CDR3, as DNA: TGTGCCAGCAGCGTAGTAGGGTCCACTGAAGCTTTCTTT.

The genes are TRBV7-2 and TRBJ2-7; weak D call: TRBD2 (5 bases). This CDR3 has 14 residues. V lost 1 base and J lost 5, with 12 bases in between. The V gene's germline CDR1 is SGHTA and CDR2 FQGNSA. CDR3 nucleotide sequence: TGTGCCAGCAGCTTAGTTTATTCGGGAAACGAGCAGTACTTC. Its translation: CASSLVYSGNEQYF.

V usage is TRBV4-1 and J usage is TRBJ1-3; D is unresolved. The ends were cut back, 0 bases at V and 4 bases at J, with 10 bases in the middle. Per germline, CDR1 MGHRA and CDR2 YSYEKL. CDR3 length: 15 residues. The CDR3 nucleotides read TGCGCCAGCAGCCAAGATCGGGGATACGGAAACACCATATATTTT. It specifies CASSQDRGYGNTIYF.

The chain recombines TRBV30 with TRBJ1-4; D is possibly TRBD1 (5 bases). Germline V CDR1 and CDR2: GTSNPN, SVGIG (reference sequence). Trimming cost V 0 bases and J 5 bases, with 10 bases left between them. This CDR3 spans 14 amino acids. The chain's CDR3 is CAWSVSGWNEKLFF. The CDR3 DNA reads TGTGCCTGGAGTGTGTCAGGGTGGAATGAAAAACTGTTTTTT.